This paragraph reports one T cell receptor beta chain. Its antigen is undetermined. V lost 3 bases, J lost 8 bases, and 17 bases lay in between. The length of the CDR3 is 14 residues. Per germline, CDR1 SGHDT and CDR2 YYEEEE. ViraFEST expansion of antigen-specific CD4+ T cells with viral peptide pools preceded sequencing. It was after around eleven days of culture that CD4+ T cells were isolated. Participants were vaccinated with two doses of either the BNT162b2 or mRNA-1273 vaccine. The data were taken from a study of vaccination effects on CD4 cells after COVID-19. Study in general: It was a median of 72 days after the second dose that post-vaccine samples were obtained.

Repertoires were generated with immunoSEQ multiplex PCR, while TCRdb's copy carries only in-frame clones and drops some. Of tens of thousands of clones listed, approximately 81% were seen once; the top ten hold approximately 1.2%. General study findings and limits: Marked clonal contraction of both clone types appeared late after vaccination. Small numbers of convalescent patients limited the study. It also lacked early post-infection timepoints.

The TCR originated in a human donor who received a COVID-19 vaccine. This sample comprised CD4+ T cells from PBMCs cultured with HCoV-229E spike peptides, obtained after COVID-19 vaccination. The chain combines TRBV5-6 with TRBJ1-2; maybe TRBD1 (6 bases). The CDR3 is CASSWGGQGPGYTF. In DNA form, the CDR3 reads TGTGCCAGCAGCTGGGGGGGGCAGGGCCCCGGCTACACCTTC.